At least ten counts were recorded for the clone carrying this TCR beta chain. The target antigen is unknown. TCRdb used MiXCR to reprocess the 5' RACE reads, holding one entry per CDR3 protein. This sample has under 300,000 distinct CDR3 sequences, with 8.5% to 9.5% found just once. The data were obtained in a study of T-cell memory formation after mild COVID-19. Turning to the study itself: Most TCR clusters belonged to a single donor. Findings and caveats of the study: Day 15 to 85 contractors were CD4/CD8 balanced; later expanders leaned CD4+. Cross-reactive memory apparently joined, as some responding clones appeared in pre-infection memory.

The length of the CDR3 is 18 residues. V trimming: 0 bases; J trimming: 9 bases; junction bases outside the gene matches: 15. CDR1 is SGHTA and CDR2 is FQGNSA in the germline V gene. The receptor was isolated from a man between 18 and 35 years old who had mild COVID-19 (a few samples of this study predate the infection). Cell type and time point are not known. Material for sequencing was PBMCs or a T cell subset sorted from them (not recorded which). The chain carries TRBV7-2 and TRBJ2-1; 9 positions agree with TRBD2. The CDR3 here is CASSLAILAGGLFFEQFF. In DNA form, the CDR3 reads TGTGCCAGCAGCTTAGCGATTTTGGCGGGGGGGCTCTTTTTTGAGCAGTTCTTC.